This entry lists 32 T cell receptor beta chains sequenced from one sample in a study of cytomegalovirus exposure and HLA in healthy donors. Vbeta (60) and Jbeta (13) primers were used in the PCR. TCRdb's copy holds only in-frame clones and misses some; the assay was immunoSEQ multiplex PCR. The sample yields about 180,000 clones, over 80% seen once. Sequenced sample: PBMCs. The receptors were sampled from a man in his forties or fifties in good health and CMV-seronegative.

The chain carries TRBV6-5 and TRBJ1-2; 7 positions agree with TRBD1. V shed 4 bases and J 5 bases; nucleotides not matched to a gene: 10. Germline V gene sequence: CDR1 MNHEY, CDR2 SVGAGI. CDR3 size: 15 residues. CDR3 DNA: TGTGCCAGCAGTTCTCCCCAGGGGGGATTGTATGGCTACACCTTC. It codes for CASSSPQGGLYGYTF.

The chain has TRBV7-9 and TRBJ1-6; D not certain. V gave up 5 bases and J gave up 13 bases, with 12 bases separating them. The CDR3 has 12 amino acids. Per germline, CDR1 SEHNR and CDR2 FQNEAQ (reference sequence). The DNA for the CDR3 is TGTGCCAGCAGCCAGATATCTGGTCCCCTCCACTTT. Amino acid sequence: CASSQISGPLHF.

This chain connects TRBV6-5 to TRBJ2-3; D uncertain. CDR3 length: 16 residues. Germline CDR1 MNHEY, CDR2 SVGAGI. Trimming took 0 bases from V and 2 from J, leaving 12 bases between them. CDR3 sequence reads: CASSYSSSQPTDTQYF. The CDR3 coding sequence is TGTGCCAGCAGTTACTCGAGTTCCCAACCCACAGATACGCAGTATTTT.

The chain uses TRBV7-8 and TRBJ2-4, with TRBD1 as a possible D gene (6 bases). Germline V gene lookup returns CDR1 SGHVS and CDR2 FQNEAQ. This CDR3 is 15 amino acids long. V shed 0 bases and J shed 7 bases, with 13 bases lying between them. The CDR3 region has the DNA TGTGCCAGCAGCTTAGCGGGGGCCCCAGTTAACATTCAGTACTTC. This codes for CASSLAGAPVNIQYF.

This chain joins TRBV6-5 and TRBJ1-1, with unresolved D. The CDR3 totals 14 residues. Germline CDR1 MNHEY, CDR2 SVGAGI. V gave up 6 bases and J gave up 1 base, with 12 bases separating them. CDR3 sequence (DNA): TGTGCCAGCAGCCAACGTCGAGGGAACACTGAAGCTTTCTTT. Amino acids: CASSQRRGNTEAFF.

The J gene is TRBJ2-2, the V gene TRBV27; D gene ambiguous. Germline V gene lookup returns CDR1 MNHEY and CDR2 SMNVEV (reference sequence). The CDR3 runs 16 residues. V was clipped by 2 bases and J by 1 base, with 11 bases between them. CDR3 amino acids: CASSLAVALNTGELFF. As DNA, the CDR3 is TGTGCCAGCAGTTTAGCGGTCGCGCTGAACACCGGGGAGCTGTTTTTT.

The chain couples TRBV10-2 to TRBJ2-7; 9 positions match TRBD1. This CDR3 is built from 13 residues. Trimming removed 8 bases from V and 2 bases from J; junction bases left unmatched: 4. The germline V gene encodes CDR1 WSHSY and CDR2 SAAADI. CDR3 in DNA: TGCGCCAGCCGAGGGACAGGGCCCTACGAGCAGTACTTC. Translation: CASRGTGPYEQYF.

V usage is TRBV5-1 and J usage is TRBJ1-2; D remains unclear. Deletions cut 3 bases from V and 1 base from J, with 10 bases between. CDR3 length equals 14 residues. Per the germline V gene, CDR1 is SGHRS and CDR2 is YFSETQ. CDR3 in DNA: TGCGCCAGCAGCTCCCGGGCGGGTAACTATGGCTACACCTTC. Protein: CASSSRAGNYGYTF. The full variable domain, with the rest looked up from reference TRBV5-1 and TRBJ1-2, is KAGVTQTPRYLIKTRGQQVTLSCSPISGHRSVSWYQQTPGQGLQFLFEYFSETQRNKGNFPGRFSGRQFSNSRSEMNVSTLELGDSALYLCASSSRAGNYGYTFGSGTRLTVV.

This chain uses TRBV28 with TRBJ1-1; a weak D match, TRBD1 (6 bases). Deletions cut 4 bases from V and 4 bases from J, with 13 bases between. Germline V gives CDR1 MDHEN, CDR2 SYDVKM. The CDR3 spans 14 residues. DNA of the CDR3: TGTGCCAGCAGTTCTGGGGGGGGGCGCACTGAAGCTTTCTTT. This codes for CASSSGGGRTEAFF. The complete variable domain, with remaining parts taken from reference TRBV28 and TRBJ1-1, reads DVKVTQSSRYLVKRTGEKVFLECVQDMDHENMFWYRQDPGLGLRLIYFSYDVKMKEKGDIPEGYSVSREKKERFSLILESASTNQTSMYLCASSSGGGRTEAFFGQGTRLTVV.

The chain has TRBV4-2 and TRBJ2-7; 8 bases line up with TRBD1. The germline V gene has CDR1 LGHNA and CDR2 YNFKEQ. With 8 bases clipped from V and 6 bases from J, the junction kept 9 bases outside the gene matches. The CDR3 covers 13 residues. CDR3: CASGSRGTGEQYF. The CDR3 DNA follows: TGTGCCAGCGGCAGCCGTGGGACAGGCGAGCAGTACTTC.

The J gene is TRBJ2-7, the V gene TRBV7-3; perhaps TRBD2 as D (7 bases). Trimming stripped 5 bases from V and 4 bases from J, with 12 bases between. Germline CDR1 SGHTA, CDR2 FQGTGA. The CDR3 runs to 13 residues. In DNA form, the CDR3 reads TGTGCCAGCAGCCGAGGGGGGGGATACGAGCAGTACTTC. Translated: CASSRGGGYEQYF.

This chain uses TRBV5-5 with TRBJ1-1, with 8 bases aligning to TRBD1. This CDR3 has 15 amino acids. The junction had 7 bases not matched to a gene; V was cut back by 1 base and J by 5 bases. Germline V gene data show CDR1 as SGHKS and CDR2 as YYEKEE (reference sequence). As DNA, the CDR3 is TGTGCCAGCAGCTTGCCACAGGGGGGTGGGACTGAAGCTTTCTTT. This codes for CASSLPQGGGTEAFF.

The genes are TRBV28 and TRBJ1-2; TRBD1 aligns across 9 bases. J gave up 8 bases and V 4 bases, and 11 bases lay outside the gene matches. CDR3 length equals 15 residues. Germline V CDR1 and CDR2: MDHEN, SYDVKM. The CDR3 loop is CASSWGQGLVRGYTF. The CDR3 DNA follows: TGTGCCAGCAGTTGGGGACAGGGTCTTGTGAGGGGCTACACCTTC.

The chain uses TRBV5-5 and TRBJ2-5; 9 bases fit TRBD1. Per germline, CDR1 SGHKS and CDR2 YYEKEE (reference sequence). The CDR3 extends over 15 amino acids. The ends lost 5 bases at V and 4 bases at J; junction bases unmatched: 9. CDR3 sequence: CASSSDRGSTETQYF. As DNA, the CDR3 is TGTGCCAGCAGTAGTGACAGGGGGTCAACAGAGACCCAGTACTTC. Complete variable domain (other parts from reference TRBV5-5 and TRBJ2-5): DAGVTQSPTHLIKTRGQQVTLRCSPISGHKSVSWYQQVLGQGPQFIFQYYEKEERGRGNFPDRFSARQFPNYSSELNVNALLLGDSALYLCASSSDRGSTETQYFGPGTRLLVL.

The rearrangement links TRBV7-2 to TRBJ2-4; a weak D match, TRBD1 (5 bases). Germline V gene data show CDR1 as SGHTA and CDR2 as FQGNSA. The CDR3 covers 14 residues. Trimming pared 0 bases from V and 9 bases from J, leaving 12 bases between. Here the CDR3 reads CASSLAQAGSIQYF. The CDR3 nucleotides read TGTGCCAGCAGCTTAGCACAGGCAGGAAGCATTCAGTACTTC.

The chain employs TRBV7-3 and TRBJ1-1, with TRBD1 matching 8 bases. With V trimmed by 5 bases and J by 5 bases, 7 bases remained unmatched. CDR3 length equals 14 residues. In germline, CDR1 is SGHTA, CDR2 FQGTGA. The CDR3 coding sequence is TGTGCCAGCAGCCTTACAGGGGGTCGAACTGAAGCTTTCTTT. This gives the protein CASSLTGGRTEAFF.

CDR3 residues: CASSPEAGGRREQYF. CDR3 bases: TGTGCCAGCAGCCCCGAGGCGGGGGGGCGTCGCGAGCAGTACTTC. The chain carries TRBV11-3 and TRBJ2-7; 9 bases align to TRBD2. V lost 5 bases and J lost 6; bases outside the gene matches: 11. Germline V gives CDR1 SGHNT, CDR2 YENEEA. The CDR3 has 15 residues.

The gene calls are TRBV2 and TRBJ2-7; 7 bases match TRBD2. With V trimmed by 6 bases and J by 6 bases, 8 bases remained unmatched. Germline V gene data show CDR1 as SNHLY and CDR2 as FYNNEI. The CDR3 spans 13 residues. The CDR3 bases are TGTGCCAGCAGCCCCGCAGGGAGGGGCGAGCAGTACTTC. Its protein is CASSPAGRGEQYF.

The V and J genes are TRBV7-8 and TRBJ1-2; the match to TRBD1 covers 9 bases. The V gene's germline CDR1 is SGHVS and CDR2 FQNEAQ. V was clipped by 5 bases and J by 4 bases; unmatched bases: 11. The CDR3 contains 16 residues. DNA for the CDR3: TGTGCCAGCAGCCCTTCCGCGGGACAGGGAATCTATGGCTACACCTTC. Protein: CASSPSAGQGIYGYTF. The full variable domain, in which reference TRBV7-8 and TRBJ1-2 provide the parts outside the CDR3, is GAGVSQSPRYKVAKRGQDVALRCDPISGHVSLFWYQQALGQGPEFLTYFQNEAQLDKSGLPSDRFFAERPEGSVSTLKIQRTQQEDSAVYLCASSPSAGQGIYGYTFGSGTRLTVV.

Points on this clone: A junction end diverges from the germline sequence, so it may reflect a read error. The V and J genes are TRBV6-4 and TRBJ1-2; possible D gene TRBD1, 5 bases. The CDR3 runs 14 residues. Germline V gives CDR1 MRHNA, CDR2 SNTAGT. Here the CDR3 DNA reads TGTGCCAGCAGTAAGACAGTTACTAACTATAGCTACACCTTC. Protein: CASSKTVTNYSYTF.

The rearrangement uses TRBV5-4 and TRBJ2-1; D is uncertain. V was cut by 5 bases and J by 15 bases, with 15 bases left in between. CDR1 is SGHNT, CDR2 YYREEE, per germline (reference sequence). The CDR3 length is 11 residues. The CDR3 region has the DNA TGTGCCAGCAGTAATGAAACTCGATGGTTCTTC. Translation: CASSNETRWFF.

The rearrangement links TRBV28 to TRBJ2-1; tentatively, D is TRBD2 (5 bases). Between the trimmed V and J ends, which lost 6 bases and 4 bases, there was a span of 13 bases. The CDR3 is 14 amino acids. Germline CDR1 reads MDHEN; CDR2 reads SYDVKM. CDR3 bases: TGTGCCAGCAGCGGACTTGCCCGATACAATGAGCAGTTCTTC. It specifies CASSGLARYNEQFF.

V usage is TRBV30 and J usage is TRBJ2-1; 12 bases match TRBD2. J was trimmed by 0 bases and V by 4 bases; bases with no gene match: 4. Germline V lookup: CDR1 GTSNPN, CDR2 SVGIG (reference sequence). The CDR3 covers 16 residues. CDR3 sequence: CAWTSGGASSYNEQFF. The DNA for the CDR3 is TGTGCCTGGACTAGCGGGGGGGCGAGCTCCTACAATGAGCAGTTCTTC.

V gene TRBV6-1 combines with J gene TRBJ2-1; possible D gene TRBD2, 5 bases. The germline V and J ends were trimmed by 8 bases and 7 bases, with 15 bases remaining between them. The CDR3 sequence is 13 residues long. Per germline, CDR1 MNHNS and CDR2 SASEGT. The chain's CDR3 is CASLTGNRNEQFF. The CDR3 bases are TGTGCCAGCCTTACGGGGAATAGAAATGAGCAGTTCTTC.

The CDR3 loop is CASGKGGSRELFF. The CDR3 DNA reads TGTGCCAGCGGAAAGGGAGGTAGTCGGGAGCTGTTTTTT. The V call is TRBV5-6, the J call TRBJ2-2; D perhaps matches TRBD2 (6 bases). Germline assignment: CDR1 SGHDT and CDR2 YYEEEE. Deletions cut 7 bases from V and 9 bases from J, with 16 bases between. This CDR3 is built from 13 residues.

A few counts support this clone. The chain couples TRBV30 to TRBJ1-3; D is ambiguous. Germline V gives CDR1 GTSNPN, CDR2 SVGIG (reference sequence). The CDR3 consists of 15 residues. Trimming took off 5 bases at V and 2 bases at J, with 16 bases between the two ends. CDR3: CAWRGRIFTGNTIYF. The CDR3 bases are TGTGCCTGGCGCGGGCGTATCTTTACTGGAAACACCATATATTTT.

Only a few counts were recorded for this clone. The rearrangement links TRBV11-3 to TRBJ2-7; 8 bases are shared with TRBD1. V trimming: 5 bases; J trimming: 6 bases; junction bases outside the gene matches: 12. This CDR3 has 15 amino acids. Germline CDR1 and CDR2: SGHNT and YENEEA. The CDR3 is CASSLILGQGSEQYF. As DNA, the CDR3 is TGTGCCAGCAGCCTCATCCTTGGACAGGGCAGCGAGCAGTACTTC.

The table lists this clone with a few counts. The chain carries TRBV5-1 and TRBJ2-1, with 7 nucleotides matching TRBD2. The CDR3 is made up of 15 amino acids. Trimming at V came to 0 bases and at J to 0 bases, leaving 0 bases not matched to a gene. Germline values: CDR1 SGHRS, CDR2 YFSETQ. The CDR3 DNA follows: TGCGCCAGCAGCTTGGGCGGGAGCTCCTACAATGAGCAGTTCTTC. Its protein is CASSLGGSSYNEQFF.

The rearrangement uses TRBV6-5 and TRBJ1-4; 11 bases align to TRBD1. Trimming cost V 0 bases and J 6 bases; bases outside gene matches: 3. CDR3 length: 16 amino acids. Looked up from germline, CDR1 is MNHEY and CDR2 is SVGAGI. CDR3 residues: CASSYSGTGGDEKLFF. The CDR3 nucleotides are TGTGCCAGCAGTTACTCCGGGACAGGGGGGGATGAAAAACTGTTTTTT.

The chain couples TRBV28 to TRBJ2-7; D call uncertain. Trimming left V 2 bases short and J 2 bases short, with 16 bases between. Germline CDR1 and CDR2: MDHEN and SYDVKM. This CDR3 has 16 residues. Written as DNA, the CDR3 is TGTGCCAGCAGTTTAGGTCTTGGAGATAACCCCTACGAGCAGTACTTC. It translates to CASSLGLGDNPYEQYF.

The chain links TRBV13 to TRBJ2-7; possible D gene TRBD2, 7 bases. The V gene's germline CDR1 is PRHDT and CDR2 FYEKMQ (reference sequence). Trimming pared 0 bases from V and 2 bases from J, leaving 11 bases between. The CDR3 covers 15 residues. CDR3 loop: CASSLGGGTPYEQYF. The CDR3 nucleotides are TGTGCCAGCAGCTTAGGCGGGGGGACACCCTACGAGCAGTACTTC.

The chain is built from TRBV18 and TRBJ1-5; D remains unclear. The V end lost 6 bases, the J end lost 2 bases, and 20 bases lay between the germline ends. CDR3 length: 17 amino acids. CDR1 is KGHSH and CDR2 is LQKENI in the germline V gene. The CDR3 is CASSHTRVTDGNQPQHF. The DNA for the CDR3 is TGTGCCAGCTCCCACACCCGGGTGACGGATGGCAATCAGCCCCAGCATTTT.